The 14 T cell receptor beta chains reported below all come from one sample, sequenced in a study of blood T cell repertoires in COVID-19. TCRdb's copy holds only in-frame clones and misses some; the assay was immunoSEQ multiplex PCR. The data show around 250,000 clones, approximately 90% seen once. The sample consisted of PBMCs or T cells enriched from blood (not recorded which). The receptor set was obtained from a man between 18 and 35 years old who had recovered from COVID-19.

The chain combines TRBV12-3 or TRBV12-4 with TRBJ2-1; D is unclear. V dropped 6 bases and J dropped 4 bases, with 10 bases sitting between them. The CDR3 spans 13 residues. The CDR3 region has the DNA TGTGCCAGCAGGGTACGCAGTTACAATGAGCAGTTCTTC. Its translation: CASRVRSYNEQFF.

For this clone: Other DNA variants within this sample encode the same CDR3. The V and J genes are TRBV11-2 and TRBJ1-2, with 8 nucleotides matching TRBD1. Germline trimming cut 5 bases from V and 0 bases from J; bases unmatched to any gene: 5. This CDR3 contains 15 residues. CDR1 SGHAT and CDR2 FQNNGV come from the germline V gene. CDR3 protein: CASSRGQGANYGYTF. As DNA, the CDR3 is TGTGCCAGCAGCCGTGGACAGGGAGCTAACTATGGCTACACCTTC.

V is TRBV21-1 and J is TRBJ1-5. TRBV21-1 is annotated as a pseudogene. There are 14 residues in the CDR3. CDR3 in DNA: TGTGCCAGCAGCAACGCGGAGCCGGGTCACCCCCAGCATTTT. This codes for CASSNAEPGHPQHF.

This chain connects TRBV5-4 to TRBJ2-2, with 10 bases aligning to TRBD1. The CDR3 consists of 16 residues. Germline V CDR1 and CDR2: SGHNT, YYREEE (reference sequence). V gave up 4 bases and J gave up 6 bases; unmatched junction bases: 9. The CDR3 is CASSPGGDRGPGELFF. The CDR3 DNA reads TGTGCCAGCAGCCCGGGGGGGGACAGGGGTCCCGGGGAGCTGTTTTTT. The variable domain in full, completed from reference TRBV5-4 and TRBJ2-2, reads ETGVTQSPTHLIKTRGQQVTLRCSSQSGHNTVSWYQQALGQGPQFIFQYYREEENGRGNFPPRFSGLQFPNYSSELNVNALELDDSALYLCASSPGGDRGPGELFFGEGSRLTVL.

This sequence joins TRBV5-1 and TRBJ2-3, with D possibly matching TRBD1 (6 bases). Trimming cost V 2 bases and J 0 bases, with 10 bases left between them. The V gene's germline CDR1 is SGHRS and CDR2 YFSETQ. There are 15 residues in the CDR3. The CDR3 sequence: CASSLQGASTDTQYF. The CDR3 nucleotides are TGCGCCAGCAGCTTACAGGGCGCTAGCACAGATACGCAGTATTTT.

The chain carries TRBV5-1 and TRBJ1-1; D possibly corresponds to TRBD1 (6 bases). In germline, CDR1 is SGHRS, CDR2 YFSETQ. The CDR3 is 15 residues long. V was pared by 4 bases and J by 7 bases, with 20 bases between. CDR3 residues: CASSAPQGRISEAFF. In DNA form, the CDR3 reads TGCGCCAGCAGCGCACCACAGGGTAGGATTAGTGAAGCTTTCTTT.

This rearrangement joins TRBV12-5 to TRBJ2-3; D remains unclear. The CDR3 has 13 amino acids. From germline, CDR1 is LGHNT and CDR2 FRNRAP. The ends were cut back, 7 bases at V and 2 bases at J, with 10 bases in the middle. The DNA of the CDR3 is TGTGCTAGTGACGGCAGGAACACAGATACGCAGTATTTT. This codes for CASDGRNTDTQYF.

V gene TRBV28 combines with J gene TRBJ1-1; unclear D gene. The CDR3 contains 16 residues. The germline V gene has CDR1 MDHEN and CDR2 SYDVKM. The V gene lost 4 bases and the J gene lost 7 bases, with 22 bases spanning the gap. The CDR3 region is CASSSYPWAQVLEAFF. CDR3 sequence (DNA): TGTGCCAGCAGTTCATACCCCTGGGCTCAGGTGCTTGAAGCTTTCTTT. The whole variable domain, filled in from reference TRBV28 and TRBJ1-1, reads DVKVTQSSRYLVKRTGEKVFLECVQDMDHENMFWYRQDPGLGLRLIYFSYDVKMKEKGDIPEGYSVSREKKERFSLILESASTNQTSMYLCASSSYPWAQVLEAFFGQGTRLTVV.

The gene calls are TRBV14 and TRBJ2-7, with 9 bases lining up with TRBD1. Germline V gives CDR1 SGHDN, CDR2 FVKESK. J gave up 0 bases and V 1 base, and 1 base lay outside the gene matches. CDR3 length: 15 residues. The CDR3 loop is CASSQGQGDSYEQYF. CDR3 nucleotide sequence: TGTGCCAGCAGCCAAGGACAGGGGGACTCCTACGAGCAGTACTTC.

The genes are TRBV5-8 and TRBJ2-1, with D possibly matching TRBD2 (6 bases). CDR1 SGHTS and CDR2 YDEGEE come from the germline V gene. CDR3 length: 19 residues. V lost 4 bases, J lost 6 bases, and 29 bases lay in between. The CDR3 region has the DNA TGTGCCAGCAGCCCGAGGGGTGGGGCGTTACGGGAGTCAGGCAATGAGCAGTTCTTC. This translates into CASSPRGGALRESGNEQFF.

The genes are TRBV11-3 and TRBJ2-7; no firm D call. Deletions cut 5 bases from V and 0 bases from J, with 8 bases between. Germline assignment: CDR1 SGHNT and CDR2 YENEEA. The CDR3 has 13 amino acids. The DNA of the CDR3 is TGTGCCAGCAGCCCCCGGAGCTCCTACGAGCAGTACTTC. Residues: CASSPRSSYEQYF.

This clone was seen a single time. This sequence joins TRBV19 and TRBJ1-5; possible D gene TRBD1, 5 bases. Germline lookup yields CDR1 LNHDA and CDR2 SQIVND (reference sequence). This CDR3 has 14 residues. V was trimmed by 7 bases and J by 3 bases, leaving 13 bases between them. The CDR3 DNA sequence: TGTGCCAGTAATTATGCAGGGTTCAATCAGCCCCAGCATTTT. Amino acids: CASNYAGFNQPQHF. Full variable domain (remainder filled in from reference TRBV19 and TRBJ1-5): DGGITQSPKYLFRKEGQNVTLSCEQNLNHDAMYWYRQDPGQGLRLIYYSQIVNDFQKGDIAEGYSVSREKKESFPLTVTSAQKNPTAFYLCASNYAGFNQPQHFGDGTRLSIL.

This rearrangement joins TRBV10-3 to TRBJ2-2; 9 nucleotides align to TRBD1. The CDR3 runs to 14 residues. Germline-derived CDR1 and CDR2 are ENHRY and SYGVKD. Unmatched junction bases numbered 4, after V lost 6 bases and J lost 5 bases. This CDR3 is CAIRDGQGTGELFF. CDR3 nucleotides: TGTGCCATCAGGGATGGACAGGGGACCGGGGAGCTGTTTTTT.

V and J are TRBV19 and TRBJ2-1; 8 bases map to TRBD2. The CDR3 consists of 14 residues. V was clipped by 6 bases and J by 4 bases; unmatched bases: 5. Germline lookup yields CDR1 LNHDA and CDR2 SQIVND (reference sequence). DNA for the CDR3: TGTGCCAGTAGGGGACTAGGGGTATACAATGAGCAGTTCTTC. This sequence encodes CASRGLGVYNEQFF.